A selection of T cell receptor beta chains follows, all from one sample in a study of blood T cell repertoires in COVID-19. TCRdb keeps only in-frame clones here, not all; method: immunoSEQ multiplex PCR. The table shows tens of thousands of clones, with 81% occurring only once. Material for sequencing was peripheral blood. The receptor source for this set is a man older than 75 with COVID-19, enrolled during active disease. Both conserved end residues are part of each CDR3.

v_call: TRBV19; j_call: TRBJ1-1; cdr3_aa: CASRRDTEAFF
v_call: TRBV6-5; j_call: TRBJ1-3; cdr3_aa: CASRQGMAGNTIYF
v_call: TRBV19; j_call: TRBJ2-7; cdr3_aa: CASRRTTSSYEQYF
v_call: TRBV5-1; j_call: TRBJ2-3; cdr3_aa: CASSSLAGATDTQYF
v_call: TRBV6-5; j_call: TRBJ2-6; cdr3_aa: CASNRASGANVLTF
v_call: TRBV7-8; j_call: TRBJ2-5; cdr3_aa: CASSRTSGGKETQYF
v_call: TRBV5-1; j_call: TRBJ2-3; cdr3_aa: CASSIESFQGTDTQYF
v_call: TRBV7-2; j_call: TRBJ2-1; cdr3_aa: CASSSRGRGSYNEQFF
v_call: TRBV5-1; j_call: TRBJ2-7; cdr3_aa: CASSWRTGMNEQYF
v_call: TRBV30; j_call: TRBJ2-7; cdr3_aa: CAWTTGGGYEQYF
v_call: TRBV28; j_call: TRBJ1-5; cdr3_aa: CASGGQVSNQPQHF
v_call: TRBV10-3; j_call: TRBJ2-3; cdr3_aa: CAITRAAVRGSTDTQYF
v_call: TRBV4-2; j_call: TRBJ1-1; cdr3_aa: CASSQGTGGGAGLDTEAFF
v_call: TRBV27; j_call: TRBJ1-2; cdr3_aa: CASRLRRTGGWSGYTF
v_call: TRBV29-1; j_call: TRBJ2-3; cdr3_aa: CSVEGEDRSTDTQYF
v_call: TRBV6-5; j_call: TRBJ1-5; cdr3_aa: CASKYSGYSNQPQHF
v_call: TRBV6-2/TRBV6-3; j_call: TRBJ2-7; cdr3_aa: CASSFSRRAQGSYEQYF
v_call: TRBV5-1; j_call: TRBJ2-5; cdr3_aa: CASRGTGQETQYF
v_call: TRBV2; j_call: TRBJ1-4; cdr3_aa: CASSSPGDTNEKLFF
v_call: TRBV9; j_call: TRBJ2-3; cdr3_aa: CASSVGGTIFTDTQYF